The clone carrying this T cell receptor (beta chain) was counted between two and nine times. Its antigen is as yet unknown. With 3 bases clipped from V and 5 bases from J, the junction kept 5 bases outside the gene matches. The CDR3 length is 14 residues. Sequencing libraries for TCR beta were prepared with iRepertoire HTBI primers and Arm-PCR of CDR3 regions. MiXCR, applied by TCRdb to the multiplex PCR reads, yields one record per CDR3 protein. Here the sample spans 350,000 to 550,000 distinct CDR3 sequences, 13% to 15% being singletons. The sample is drawn from a study of regulatory T cells in long-lasting Graves disease. Overall study findings and caveats: Patients whose Graves' disease persisted exhibited lower TCR diversity than those newly diagnosed.

Indicated time point: newly diagnosed GD, antithyroid drugs for less than 3 months. PBMC RNA was the source of the TCR library. The data were also submitted as part of a second study, on T cells in Graves' hyperthyroidism and ophthalmopathy.

The sequence was obtained from a woman between 45 and 60 years old with Graves disease. The sample here was peripheral blood mononuclear cells (PBMCs), taken at new diagnosis, from a patient treated with antithyroid drugs. This chain connects TRBV12-3 or TRBV12-4 to TRBJ2-5; TRBD2 aligns across 8 bases. Written as DNA, the CDR3 is TGTGCCAGCAGTTTTGCGGGAGGAGGGGAGACCCAGTACTTC. Amino acids: CASSFAGGGETQYF.